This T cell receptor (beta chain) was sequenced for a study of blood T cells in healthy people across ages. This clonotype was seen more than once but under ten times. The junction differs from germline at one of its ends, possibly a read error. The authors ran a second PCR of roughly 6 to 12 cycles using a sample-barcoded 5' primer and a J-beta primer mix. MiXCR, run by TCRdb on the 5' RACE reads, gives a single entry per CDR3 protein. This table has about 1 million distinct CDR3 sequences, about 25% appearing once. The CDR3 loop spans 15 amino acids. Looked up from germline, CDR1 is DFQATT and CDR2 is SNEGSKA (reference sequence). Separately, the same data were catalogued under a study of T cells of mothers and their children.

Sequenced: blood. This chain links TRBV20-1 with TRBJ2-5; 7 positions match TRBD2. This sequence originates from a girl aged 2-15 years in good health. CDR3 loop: CSARDASAGKETQYF. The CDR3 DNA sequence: TGCAGTGCTAGAGATGCTTCAGCGGGGAAAGAGACCCAGTATTTC.